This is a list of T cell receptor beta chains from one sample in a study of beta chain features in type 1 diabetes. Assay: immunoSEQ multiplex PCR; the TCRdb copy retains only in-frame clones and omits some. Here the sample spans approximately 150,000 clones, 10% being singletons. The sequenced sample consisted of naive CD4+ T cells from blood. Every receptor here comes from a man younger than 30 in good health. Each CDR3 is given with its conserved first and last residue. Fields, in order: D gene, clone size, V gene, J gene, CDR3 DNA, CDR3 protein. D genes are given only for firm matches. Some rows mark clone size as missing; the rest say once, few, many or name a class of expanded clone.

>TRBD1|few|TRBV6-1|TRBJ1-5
TGTGCCAGCGGGGGACAGGGAAGCAATCAGCCCCAGCATTTT
CASGGQGSNQPQHF
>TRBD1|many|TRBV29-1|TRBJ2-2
TGCAGCGTTATGACAGGGCGAACAAACACCGGGGAGCTGTTTTTT
CSVMTGRTNTGELFF
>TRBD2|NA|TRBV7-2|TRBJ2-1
TGTGCCAGCAGCTTAGTACTAGCGGGGCTTGAGCAGTTCTTC
CASSLVLAGLEQFF
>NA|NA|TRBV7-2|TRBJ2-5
TGTGCCAGCAGCACGGCCGTCCGGAGGCAAGAGACCCAGTACTTC
CASSTAVRRQETQYF
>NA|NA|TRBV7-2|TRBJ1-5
TGTGCCAGCAGCATAAACGGACAGCTGAATCAGCCCCAGCATTTT
CASSINGQLNQPQHF
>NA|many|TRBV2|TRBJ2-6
TGTGCCAGCAGTGCTAGCTCTGGGGCCAACGTCCTGACTTTC
CASSASSGANVLTF
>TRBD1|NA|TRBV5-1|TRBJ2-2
TGCGCCAGCACCTTGGGACAGCCGAACACCGGGGAGCTGTTTTTT
CASTLGQPNTGELFF
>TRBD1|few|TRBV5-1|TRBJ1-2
TGCGCCAGCAGCGCCCCGGACAGGGCCCCCTATGGCTACACCTTC
CASSAPDRAPYGYTF
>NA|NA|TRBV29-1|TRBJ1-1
TGCAGCCCCGAAACCGCGGGCGAGTGGGCAGCTTTCTTT
CSPETAGEWAAFF
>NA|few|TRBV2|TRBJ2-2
TGTGCCAGCAGCCACAGGGACGGGGAGCTGTTTTTT
CASSHRDGELFF
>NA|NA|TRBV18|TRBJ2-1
TGTGCCAGCTCACCAAACCTGAGTCAGGACAATGAGCAGTTCTTC
CASSPNLSQDNEQFF
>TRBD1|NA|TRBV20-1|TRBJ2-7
TGCAGTGCTAGAATCAGGGGGGAGCAGTACTTC
CSARIRGEQYF
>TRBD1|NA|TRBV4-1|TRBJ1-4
TGCGCCAGCAGCCAAGCCGGGACAGGGAATGAAAAACTGTTTTTT
CASSQAGTGNEKLFF
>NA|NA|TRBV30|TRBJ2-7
TGTGCCTGGAGGCCCCAGGGAATCAACGAGCAGTACTTC
CAWRPQGINEQYF
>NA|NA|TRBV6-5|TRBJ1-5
TGTGCCAGCAGTTTGCTGGGAGGGCGGCCCCAGCATTTT
CASSLLGGRPQHF
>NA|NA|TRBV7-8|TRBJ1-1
TGTGCCAGCAGCCGGGGGACTGAAGCTTTCTTT
CASSRGTEAFF
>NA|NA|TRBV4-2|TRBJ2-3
TGTGCCAGCAGCCCGAAGGGGGTGGATGATACGCAGTATTTT
CASSPKGVDDTQYF
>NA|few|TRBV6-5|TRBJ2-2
TGTGCCAGCGGGGGGATCACCGGGGAGCTGTTTTTT
CASGGITGELFF
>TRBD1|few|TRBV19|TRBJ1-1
TGTGCCAGTAGTATATTGGCAGGGGGCACTGAAGCTTTCTTT
CASSILAGGTEAFF
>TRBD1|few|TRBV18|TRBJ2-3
TGTGCCAGCTCGCTTACCGGGACAGGGGGGCCCTTGGATACGCAGTATTTT
CASSLTGTGGPLDTQYF
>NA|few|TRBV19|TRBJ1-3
TGTGCCAGTAACCGAGGCGATTCTGCTGGAAACACCATATATTTT
CASNRGDSAGNTIYF
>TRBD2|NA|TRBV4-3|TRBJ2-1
TGCGCCAGCAGCCAACTCCGGGGGGGGCCTCGGAATGAGCAGTTCTTC
CASSQLRGGPRNEQFF
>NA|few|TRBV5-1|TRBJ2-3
TGCGCCAGCAGCTCCCCTAGCGACGCCTCATCAGATACGCAGTATTTT
CASSSPSDASSDTQYF
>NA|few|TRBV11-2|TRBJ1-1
TGTGCCAGCAGCTTAGTCCTACAGGGAATCACTGAAGCTTTCTTT
CASSLVLQGITEAFF
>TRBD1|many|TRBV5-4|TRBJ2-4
TGTGCCAGCAGCCTGGGAACAGGGGACATTCAGTACTTC
CASSLGTGDIQYF
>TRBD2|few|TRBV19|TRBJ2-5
TGTGCCAGTAGTAGGGGTCGGGGGGGCGGAGAGACCCAGTACTTC
CASSRGRGGGETQYF
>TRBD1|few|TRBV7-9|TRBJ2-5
TGTGCCAGCAGCTCGGGACAGGGCAAAGAGACCCAGTACTTC
CASSSGQGKETQYF
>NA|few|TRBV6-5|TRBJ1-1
TGTGCCAGCAGCCTTAGCGTCACTGAAGCTTTCTTT
CASSLSVTEAFF
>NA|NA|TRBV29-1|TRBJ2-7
TGCAGCGTTGGGGAGGACACCCCCTACGAGCAGTACTTC
CSVGEDTPYEQYF
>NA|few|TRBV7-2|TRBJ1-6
TGTGCCAGCAGGCGGGGAACCTATAATTCACCCCTCCACTTT
CASRRGTYNSPLHF
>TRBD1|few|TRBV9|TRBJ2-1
TGTGCCAGCACCGCGGGACAGGGATCCTACAATGAGCAGTTCTTC
CASTAGQGSYNEQFF
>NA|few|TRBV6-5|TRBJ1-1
TGTGCCAGCAGTCCCGGGACAAAGGAAGCTTTCTTT
CASSPGTKEAFF
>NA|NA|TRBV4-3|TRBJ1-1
TGCGCCAGCAGACCAAGTCAGGGGCGGGCTGAAGCTTTCTTT
CASRPSQGRAEAFF
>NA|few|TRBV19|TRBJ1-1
TGTGCCAGTAATCTTTTGTGGCAAAACACTGAAGCTTTCTTT
CASNLLWQNTEAFF
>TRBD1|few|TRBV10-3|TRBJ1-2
TGTGCCACCCTCAGGGGGATAGGCTACACCTTC
CATLRGIGYTF
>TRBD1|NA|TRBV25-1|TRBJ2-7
TGTGCCAGCAGTGAAGACAGGGGGAACGAGCAGTACTTC
CASSEDRGNEQYF
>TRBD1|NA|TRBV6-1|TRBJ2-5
TGTGCCAGCAGTGAAGAGGCCAGGGGGCAAGAGACCCAGTACTTC
CASSEEARGQETQYF
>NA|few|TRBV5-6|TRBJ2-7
TGTGCCAGCAGGGGGGTCGGGAGCCCCAGCTCCTACGAGCAGTACTTC
CASRGVGSPSSYEQYF
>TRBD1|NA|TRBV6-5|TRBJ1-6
TGTGCCAGCAGTTATGGGACAGTGGGCATACGTACCCTCCACTTT
CASSYGTVGIRTLHF
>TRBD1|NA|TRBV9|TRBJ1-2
TGTGCCAGCAGCGTAGCCCCGGACAGGGGGACCTATGGCTACACCTTC
CASSVAPDRGTYGYTF
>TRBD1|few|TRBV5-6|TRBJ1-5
TGTGCCAGCAGCTCTCAGGGGGTCTATCAGCCCCAGCATTTT
CASSSQGVYQPQHF
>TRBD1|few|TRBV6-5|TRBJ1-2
TGTGCCAGCCGGGACAGGGAAAACTATGGCTACACCTTC
CASRDRENYGYTF
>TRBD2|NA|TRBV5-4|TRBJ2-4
TGTGCCAGCAGCGCGGCTAGCGGGGGGGCGAACATTCAGTACTTC
CASSAASGGANIQYF
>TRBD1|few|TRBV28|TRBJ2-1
TGTGCCAGCAGACAAGGACAGGGGACGAATGAGCAGTTCTTC
CASRQGQGTNEQFF
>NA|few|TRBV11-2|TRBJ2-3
TGTGCCAGCAGCTTCCGACTAGACAGTCACACAGATACGCAGTATTTT
CASSFRLDSHTDTQYF
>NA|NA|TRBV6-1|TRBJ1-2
TGTGCCAGCAGTGCTCAGGGGTTTGGCTACACCTTC
CASSAQGFGYTF
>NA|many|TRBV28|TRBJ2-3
TGTGCCAGCAGACTAACAGATACGCAGTATTTT
CASRLTDTQYF
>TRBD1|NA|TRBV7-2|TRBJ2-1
TGTGCCAGCAGCCCCCGGACAGGGGTCGTCATCAAGTTCTTC
CASSPRTGVVIKFF
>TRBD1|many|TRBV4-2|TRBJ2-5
TGTGCCAGCAGCCAAGCTACAGGGGATGAGACCCAGTACTTC
CASSQATGDETQYF
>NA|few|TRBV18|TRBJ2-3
TGTGCCAGCTCACCCCAGTCAGATACGCAGTATTTT
CASSPQSDTQYF
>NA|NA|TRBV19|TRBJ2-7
TGTGCCAGCGTTGGGGGCGTACCCTACGAGCAGTACTTC
CASVGGVPYEQYF
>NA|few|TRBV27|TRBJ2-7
TGTGCCAGCAGTTTAAGGCAGGGGAACGAGCAGTACTTC
CASSLRQGNEQYF
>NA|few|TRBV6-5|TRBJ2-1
TGTGCCAGCAGGAGGGGGTTAACCTACAATGAGCAGTTCTTC
CASRRGLTYNEQFF
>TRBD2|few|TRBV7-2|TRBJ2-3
TGTGCCAGCAGCCCCCCCTACGCGGGGGGAAGGGCAGATACGCAGTATTTT
CASSPPYAGGRADTQYF
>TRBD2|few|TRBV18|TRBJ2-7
TGTGCCAGCTCACTAGCGGGGGGGCTCTACGAGCAGTACTTC
CASSLAGGLYEQYF
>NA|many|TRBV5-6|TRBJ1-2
TGTGCCAGCAGCCGCAGGGGTGGCTACACCTTC
CASSRRGGYTF
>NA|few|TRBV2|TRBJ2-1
TGTGCCAGCAGTTTTCAGGGATTAACCTACAATGAGCAGTTCTTC
CASSFQGLTYNEQFF